Sequencing of this T cell receptor beta chain was carried out in a study of blood T cell repertoires in COVID-19. Across the whole study: The samples span acute and convalescent COVID-19 from the United States, Italy and Spain. From T cells, B-cell-depleted T cells, or PBMCs came the material, which was cDNA or gDNA.

V lost 3 bases and J 8 bases, leaving 16 bases between the germline ends. The length of the CDR3 is 15 residues. CDR1 and CDR2 from the germline V gene are MDHEN and SYDVKM. Source study methods: Amplified reference gene primers provided the basis for estimating nucleated cell counts. TCRdb keeps only in-frame clones here, not all; method: immunoSEQ multiplex PCR. Clonal size and the V and J genes are those of that table, whereas D and trimming came from the DNA. The sample holds approximately 270,000 clones, 85% to 90% seen once. The V gene is TRBV28, the J gene TRBJ1-4; perhaps TRBD1 as D (6 bases). This receptor was obtained from a man between 25 and 39 years old with acute or convalescent COVID-19. Sequencing was performed on peripheral blood. The DNA of the CDR3 is TGTGCCAGCAGTTTTAGGGGGACAACGATGGAAAAACTGTTTTTT. It yields the protein CASSFRGTTMEKLFF.